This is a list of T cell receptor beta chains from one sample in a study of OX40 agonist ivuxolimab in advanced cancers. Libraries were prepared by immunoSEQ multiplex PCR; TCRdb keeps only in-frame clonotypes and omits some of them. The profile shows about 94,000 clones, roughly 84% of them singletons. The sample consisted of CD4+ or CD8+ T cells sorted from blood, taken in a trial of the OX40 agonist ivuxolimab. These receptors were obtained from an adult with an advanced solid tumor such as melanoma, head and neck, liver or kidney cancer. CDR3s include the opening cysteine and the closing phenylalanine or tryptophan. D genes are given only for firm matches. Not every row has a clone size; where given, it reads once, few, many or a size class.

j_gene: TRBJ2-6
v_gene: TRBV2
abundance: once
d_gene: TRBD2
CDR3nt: TGTGCCAGCAGGCCGGGAGGGTTCGGGGCCAACGTCCTGACTTTC
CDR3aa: CASRPGGFGANVLTF

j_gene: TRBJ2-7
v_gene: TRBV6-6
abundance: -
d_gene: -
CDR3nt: TGTGCCAGCAGCCATGGGGGGAGGGGGCGGTCCGAGCAGTACTTC
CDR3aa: CASSHGGRGRSEQYF

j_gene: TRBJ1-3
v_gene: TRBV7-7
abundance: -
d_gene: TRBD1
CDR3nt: TGTGCCAGCAGCCCGAAGACAGGGGGCTCTGGAAACACCATATATTTT
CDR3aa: CASSPKTGGSGNTIYF

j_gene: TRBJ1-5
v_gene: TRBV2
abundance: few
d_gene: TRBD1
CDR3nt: TGTGCCAGCAATGACAGGGGCGGCAATCAGCCCCAGCATTTT
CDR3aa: CASNDRGGNQPQHF

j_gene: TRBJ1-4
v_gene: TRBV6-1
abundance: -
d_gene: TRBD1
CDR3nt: TGTGCCAGCAGTGAAGCCCCCGGACAGGTCGGAGAAAAACTGTTTTTT
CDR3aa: CASSEAPGQVGEKLFF

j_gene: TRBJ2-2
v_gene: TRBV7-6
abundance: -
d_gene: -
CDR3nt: TGTGCCAGCAGCTTAGAGGCTAGAGTGCCCGGGGAGCTGTTTTTT
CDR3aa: CASSLEARVPGELFF

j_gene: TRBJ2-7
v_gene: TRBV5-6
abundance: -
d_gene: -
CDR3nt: TGTGCCAGCGCCCGGTCGCTTACATCCTACGAGCAGTACTTC
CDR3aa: CASARSLTSYEQYF

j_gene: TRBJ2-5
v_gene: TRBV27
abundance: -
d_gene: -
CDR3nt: TGTGCCAGCAGTTTACAAATAAAAGAGACCCAGTACTTC
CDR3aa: CASSLQIKETQYF

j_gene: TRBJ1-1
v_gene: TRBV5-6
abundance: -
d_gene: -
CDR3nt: TGTGCCAGCAGCGGACAGCCGATAGGGACCGCTGAAGCTTTCTTT
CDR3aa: CASSGQPIGTAEAFF

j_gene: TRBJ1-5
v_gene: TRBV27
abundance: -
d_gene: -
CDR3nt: TGTGCCAGCAAACGGGGGCCTGGCAATCAGCCCCAGCATTTT
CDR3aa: CASKRGPGNQPQHF

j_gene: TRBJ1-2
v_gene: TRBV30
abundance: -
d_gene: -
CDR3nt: TGTGCCTGGGCCCCCCCTGCGGGGGAGTACTATGGCTACACCTTC
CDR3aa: CAWAPPAGEYYGYTF

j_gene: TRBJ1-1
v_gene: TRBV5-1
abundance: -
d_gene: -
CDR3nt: TGCGCCAGCAGCTTGGAATTCCCAACAGGGTTGAACACTGAAGCTTTCTTT
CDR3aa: CASSLEFPTGLNTEAFF

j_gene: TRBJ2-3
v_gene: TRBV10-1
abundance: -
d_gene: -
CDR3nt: TGCGCCAGCGGGGAGGCTGGCACAGATACGCAGTATTTT
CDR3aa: CASGEAGTDTQYF

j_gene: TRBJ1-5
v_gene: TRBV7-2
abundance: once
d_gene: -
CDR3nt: TGTGCCAGCAGCCCCTCTCCATTCGGATATCAGCCCCAGCATTTT
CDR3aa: CASSPSPFGYQPQHF

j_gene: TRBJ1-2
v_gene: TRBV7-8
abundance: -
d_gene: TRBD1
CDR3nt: TGTGCCAGCAGCCACTCTTCCGGGACAGGGAAATATGGCTACACCTTC
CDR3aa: CASSHSSGTGKYGYTF

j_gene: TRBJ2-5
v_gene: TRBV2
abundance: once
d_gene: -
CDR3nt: TGTGCCAGCAGTGAAGATCGACTCCTGAGGGAGACCCAGTACTTC
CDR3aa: CASSEDRLLRETQYF

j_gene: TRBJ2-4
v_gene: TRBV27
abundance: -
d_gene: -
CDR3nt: TGTGCCAGCAGTACCTCCAAAAACATTCAGTACTTC
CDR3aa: CASSTSKNIQYF

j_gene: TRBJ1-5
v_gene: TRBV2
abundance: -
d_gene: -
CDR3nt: TGTGCCAGCAGTGAAACGCTACGTCAGCCCCAGCATTTT
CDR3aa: CASSETLRQPQHF

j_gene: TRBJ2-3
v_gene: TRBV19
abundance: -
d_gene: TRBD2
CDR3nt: TGTGCCAGTAACCGAGCGGGGACCGCAGATACGCAGTATTTT
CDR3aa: CASNRAGTADTQYF

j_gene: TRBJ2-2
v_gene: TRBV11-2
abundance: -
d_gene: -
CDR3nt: TGTGCCAGCAGCTTAGCCAACAGGGATGAGGCACACACCGGGGAGCTGTTTTTT
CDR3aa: CASSLANRDEAHTGELFF

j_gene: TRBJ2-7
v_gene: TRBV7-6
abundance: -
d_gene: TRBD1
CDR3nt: TGTGCCAGCAGCGCCGGACAGGTCTACGAGCAGTACTTC
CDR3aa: CASSAGQVYEQYF

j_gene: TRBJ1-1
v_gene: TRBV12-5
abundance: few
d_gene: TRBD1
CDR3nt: TGTGCTAGTGGTTGGACAGGGGGGAACACTGAAGCTTTCTTT
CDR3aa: CASGWTGGNTEAFF

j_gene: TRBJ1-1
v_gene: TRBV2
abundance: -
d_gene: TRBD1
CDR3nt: TGTGCCAGCAACGGACAGGGTTGGACTGAAGCTTTCTTT
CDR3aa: CASNGQGWTEAFF

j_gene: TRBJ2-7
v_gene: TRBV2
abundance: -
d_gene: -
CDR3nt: TGTACCTCGGGTTTAACATCCCACGAGCAGTACTTC
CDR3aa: CTSGLTSHEQYF

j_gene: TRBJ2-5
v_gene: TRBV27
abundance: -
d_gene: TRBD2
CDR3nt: TGTGCCAGCAGGGGACTAGGGCTCGATCAAGAGACCCAGTACTTC
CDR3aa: CASRGLGLDQETQYF

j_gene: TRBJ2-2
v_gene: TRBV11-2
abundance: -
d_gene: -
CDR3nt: TGTGCCAGCAGCCCACGATGGGGAAACACCGGGGAGCTGTTTTTT
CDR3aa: CASSPRWGNTGELFF

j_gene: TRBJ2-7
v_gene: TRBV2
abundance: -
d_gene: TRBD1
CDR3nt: TGTGCCAGCAGTGGAGGGGGCTCCTTTTACGAGCAGTACTTC
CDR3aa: CASSGGGSFYEQYF

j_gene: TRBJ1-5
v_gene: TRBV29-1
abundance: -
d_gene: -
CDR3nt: TGCAGCGTTCGTCCCCAGCCCCAGCATTTT
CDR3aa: CSVRPQPQHF

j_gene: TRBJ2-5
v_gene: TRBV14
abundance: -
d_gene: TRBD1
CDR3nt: TGTGCCAGCAGCCAAGACCCCCCGGACAGGGGGTTTAAGTCGGAGACCCAGTACTTC
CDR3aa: CASSQDPPDRGFKSETQYF

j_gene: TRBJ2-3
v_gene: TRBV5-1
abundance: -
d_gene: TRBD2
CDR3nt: TGCGCCAGCAGCCCCTCGTGGCTAGCGGGGGGGCTGAGGTATTTT
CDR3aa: CASSPSWLAGGLRYF

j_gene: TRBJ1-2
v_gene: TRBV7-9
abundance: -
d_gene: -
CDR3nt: TGTGCCAGCAGATCGGACAGCTCCTATGGCTACACCTTC
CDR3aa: CASRSDSSYGYTF

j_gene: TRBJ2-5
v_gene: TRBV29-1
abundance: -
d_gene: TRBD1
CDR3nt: TGCAGCGTTGGAAACAGGGGGATTCGAGAGACCCAGTACTTC
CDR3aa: CSVGNRGIRETQYF

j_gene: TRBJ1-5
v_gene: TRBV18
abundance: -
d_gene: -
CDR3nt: TGTGCCAGCTCACCACCGCTGTCGTATAGCAATCAGCCCCAGCATTTT
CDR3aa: CASSPPLSYSNQPQHF

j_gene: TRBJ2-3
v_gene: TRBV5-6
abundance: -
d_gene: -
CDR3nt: TGTGCCAGCAGCTTGTTCGGGGGCAACACAGATACGCAGTATTTT
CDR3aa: CASSLFGGNTDTQYF

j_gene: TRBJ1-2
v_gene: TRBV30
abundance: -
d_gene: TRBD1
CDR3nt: TGTGCCTGGAGAGGACAGGGGGCCGGGTACTATGGCTACACCTTC
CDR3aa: CAWRGQGAGYYGYTF

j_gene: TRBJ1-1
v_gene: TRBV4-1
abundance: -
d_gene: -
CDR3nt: TGCGCCAGCAGCCAAGGAGTTATGGGGAACACTGAAGCTTTCTTT
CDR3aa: CASSQGVMGNTEAFF

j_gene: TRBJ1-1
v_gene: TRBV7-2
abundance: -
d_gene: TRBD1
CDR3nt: TGTGCCAGCAGCCTAAAGGGACAGGGGGGGACTGAAGCTTTCTTT
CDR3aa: CASSLKGQGGTEAFF

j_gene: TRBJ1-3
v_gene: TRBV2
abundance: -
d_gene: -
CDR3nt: TGTGCCAGCAGTGACCGGGACATCCCTTTTTTT
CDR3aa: CASSDRDIPFF

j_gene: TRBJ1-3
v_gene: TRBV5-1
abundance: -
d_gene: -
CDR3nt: TGCGCCAGCAGCCCCGGGGACTCTGGAAACACCATATATTTT
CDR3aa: CASSPGDSGNTIYF

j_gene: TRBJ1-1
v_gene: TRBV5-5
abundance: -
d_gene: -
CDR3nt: TGTGCCAGCAGCTTGGGGGGGCCGAACACTGAAGCTTTCTTT
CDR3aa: CASSLGGPNTEAFF

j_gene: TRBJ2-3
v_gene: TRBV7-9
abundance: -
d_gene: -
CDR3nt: TGTGCCAGCAGCGTAAGCAGCAGTTTGACAGATACGCAGTATTTT
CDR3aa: CASSVSSSLTDTQYF

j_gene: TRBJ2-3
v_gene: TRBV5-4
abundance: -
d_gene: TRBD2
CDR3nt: TGTGCCAGCAGCTTACCGGGACTAGGCAGCACAGATACGCAGTATTTT
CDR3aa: CASSLPGLGSTDTQYF

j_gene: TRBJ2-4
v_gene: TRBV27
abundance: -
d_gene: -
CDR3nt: TGTGCCAGCAGTCGGGGTGGGGCGGACATTCAGTACTTC
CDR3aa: CASSRGGADIQYF

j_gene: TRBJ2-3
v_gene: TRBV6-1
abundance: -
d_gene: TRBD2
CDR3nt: TGTGCCAGCAGTGCCGGGACTAGCGGGGGGGTTAATACGCAGTATTTT
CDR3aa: CASSAGTSGGVNTQYF

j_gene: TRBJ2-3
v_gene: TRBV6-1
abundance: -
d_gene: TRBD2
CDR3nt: TGTGCCAGCACGGGACTAGCGGGGACCACAGATACGCAGTATTTT
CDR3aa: CASTGLAGTTDTQYF

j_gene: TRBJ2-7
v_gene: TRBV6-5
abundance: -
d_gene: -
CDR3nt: TGTGCCAGCAGAGCGACCTACGAGCAGTACTTC
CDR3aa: CASRATYEQYF

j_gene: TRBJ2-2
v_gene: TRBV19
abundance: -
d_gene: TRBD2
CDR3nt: TGTGCCAGTAGCTCCGGGGGGGCCGGGGAGCTGTTTTTT
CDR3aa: CASSSGGAGELFF

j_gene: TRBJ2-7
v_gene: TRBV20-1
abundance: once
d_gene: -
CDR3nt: TGCAGTGCTAGGCCCTCCCACGAGCAGTACTTC
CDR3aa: CSARPSHEQYF